These 6 T cell receptor beta chains were all obtained from the same sample, sequenced in a study of blood T cell repertoires in COVID-19. The repertoire was sequenced with immunoSEQ multiplex PCR; TCRdb's copy has only in-frame clones and lacks some. Found here are fewer than 450,000 clones, roughly 88% of them singletons; the top ten hold about 0.6%. Material for sequencing was PBMCs or T cells enriched from blood (not recorded which). The receptors here all came from a man aged 18-30 years who had recovered from COVID-19.

This sequence joins TRBV6-5 and TRBJ1-4, with D possibly being TRBD1 (6 bases). Germline V lookup: CDR1 MNHEY, CDR2 SVGAGI. The CDR3 length is 15 residues. V was trimmed by 6 bases and J by 0 bases, leaving 11 bases between them. The CDR3 sequence: CASRADSATNEKLFF. In DNA form, the CDR3 reads TGTGCCAGCAGGGCGGACAGTGCAACTAATGAAAAACTGTTTTTT.

The V and J genes are TRBV27 and TRBJ2-3; 16 nucleotides match TRBD2. Germline CDR1 and CDR2: MNHEY and SMNVEV (reference sequence). V gave up 6 bases and J gave up 6 bases; unmatched junction bases: 9. This CDR3 has 17 amino acids. DNA of the CDR3: TGTGCCAGCAGCTCCGGGACTAGCGGGAGGGCGTATGATACGCAGTATTTT. It encodes CASSSGTSGRAYDTQYF.

The rearrangement links TRBV28 to TRBJ2-1; TRBD2 aligns across 10 bases. The CDR3 is made up of 16 amino acids. J was trimmed by 2 bases and V by 3 bases; bases with no gene match: 4. CDR1 is MDHEN, CDR2 SYDVKM, per germline. The CDR3 is CASSFQREGTYNEQFF. DNA for the CDR3: TGTGCCAGCAGTTTTCAGCGGGAGGGGACCTACAATGAGCAGTTCTTC. The full variable domain, completed using reference TRBV28 and TRBJ2-1, is DVKVTQSSRYLVKRTGEKVFLECVQDMDHENMFWYRQDPGLGLRLIYFSYDVKMKEKGDIPEGYSVSREKKERFSLILESASTNQTSMYLCASSFQREGTYNEQFFGPGTRLTVL.

This chain uses TRBV19 with TRBJ2-2; TRBD2 might be the D (6 bases). CDR3 length: 13 amino acids. Trimming left V 3 bases short and J 4 bases short, with 6 bases between. Germline lookup yields CDR1 LNHDA and CDR2 SQIVND (reference sequence). Here the CDR3 reads CASSMGGTGELFF. DNA for the CDR3: TGTGCCAGTAGTATGGGGGGCACCGGGGAGCTGTTTTTT.

This chain uses TRBV5-1 with TRBJ2-2; the match to TRBD1 covers 9 bases. Germline trimming cut 4 bases from V and 0 bases from J; bases unmatched to any gene: 4. The germline V gene encodes CDR1 SGHRS and CDR2 YFSETQ. The CDR3 has 16 amino acids. CDR3 region: CASSGGQGPNTGELFF. Here the CDR3 DNA reads TGCGCCAGCAGCGGGGGACAGGGTCCGAACACCGGGGAGCTGTTTTTT. The variable domain in full, completed from reference TRBV5-1 and TRBJ2-2, reads KAGVTQTPRYLIKTRGQQVTLSCSPISGHRSVSWYQQTPGQGLQFLFEYFSETQRNKGNFPGRFSGRQFSNSRSEMNVSTLELGDSALYLCASSGGQGPNTGELFFGEGSRLTVL.

The chain employs TRBV7-3 and TRBJ2-5; D is perhaps TRBD1 (6 bases). CDR1 and CDR2 from the germline V gene are SGHTA and FQGTGA. Between the trimmed V and J ends, which lost 5 bases and 3 bases, there was a span of 16 bases. The CDR3 spans 15 residues. In nucleotides, the CDR3 is TGTGCCAGCAGCCCACAGGGTTCGGTTAAAGAGACCCAGTACTTC. This translates into CASSPQGSVKETQYF.